Listed below are T cell receptor beta chains from one sample, sequenced in a study of blood T cell repertoires in COVID-19. TCRdb's copy holds only in-frame clones and misses some; the assay was immunoSEQ multiplex PCR. The sample shows around 310,000 clones, more than 80% of them seen only once. The specimen sequenced was peripheral blood. Receptors originate from a young woman with COVID-19, enrolled during active disease. Both conserved end residues are part of each CDR3. The D gene is left open where the match is weak.

V,J,D,DNA,CDR3
TRBV21-1,TRBJ1-6,.,TGTGCCAGCAGCAAAGCGCTAATGGCAGGCGTTAGAGCACCCCTCCACTTT,CASSKALMAGVRAPLHF
TRBV11-2,TRBJ2-4,.,TGTGCCAGCAGCTTATCTGGGCAGAAAAACATTCAGTACTTC,CASSLSGQKNIQYF
TRBV19,TRBJ2-6,.,TGTGCCAGTAACAGCTTCTCTGGGGCCAACGTCCTGACTTTC,CASNSFSGANVLTF
TRBV11-2,TRBJ1-5,.,TGTGCCAGCAGCCCCGCAGGGCTTAATGAGCCCCAGCATTTT,CASSPAGLNEPQHF
TRBV9,TRBJ2-1,TRBD1,TGTGCCAGCAGTGAGTGGCCTCGCAGGGGGCTTAATGAGCAGTTCTTC,CASSEWPRRGLNEQFF
TRBV27,TRBJ1-5,.,TGTGCCAGCAGTTATACAGGTAACCAGCCCCAGCATTTT,CASSYTGNQPQHF
TRBV5-8,TRBJ2-5,TRBD1,TGTGCCAGCAGCCCGACAGGGGGTTCTTCAGAGACCCAGTACTTC,CASSPTGGSSETQYF
TRBV10-3,TRBJ2-1,.,TGTGCCATCAGTAGTAAGACGGGGAGCTCCTACAATGAGCAGTTCTTC,CAISSKTGSSYNEQFF
TRBV5-1,TRBJ1-4,TRBD1,TGCGCCAGCAGCGGCGGGGACAGGGAGGACGAAAAACTGTTTTTT,CASSGGDREDEKLFF
TRBV7-2,TRBJ1-5,.,TGTGCCAGCAGCTCCTCGGTCAATCAGCCCCAGCATTTT,CASSSSVNQPQHF
TRBV10-3,TRBJ2-7,.,TGTGCCACGGGACCGGGGGATTCCTACGAGCAGTACTTC,CATGPGDSYEQYF
TRBV9,TRBJ1-5,.,TGTGCCAGCAGCGTAGAGGACACCCATCAGCCCCAGCATTTT,CASSVEDTHQPQHF
TRBV5-1,TRBJ2-5,.,TGCGCCAGCAGCTTAGAGTCAACGCCCGGTGAGACCCAGTACTTC,CASSLESTPGETQYF
TRBV12-2,TRBJ2-1,.,TGTGCAAGTCGCCCCCGACAGGGCTCCTACAATGAGCAGTTCTTC,CASRPRQGSYNEQFF